This T cell receptor beta chain was captured by sequencing in a study of shared clonotypes between healthy human individuals. Study conclusions and caveats: Among a handful of donors, about 4.6% of naive CD4 clonotypes were found in common.

Naive CD8 cells lacked CD45RO, underwent positive selection for CCR7 and left out terminally differentiated effector memory CD45RA+ cells. Donors included only healthy HIV-negative adults lacking recent acute infections or vaccinations. Each sample came from a Caucasian adult donor living in Nashville, Tennessee. CDR3 size: 12 residues. Deletions cut 4 bases from V and 6 bases from J, with 9 bases between. Looked up from germline, CDR1 is MNHNS and CDR2 is SASEGT. Methods used by the authors: Sequence data from immunoSEQ were junction-only and lacked quality scores; consequently, filtering differed. This table comes from immunoSEQ multiplex PCR, and its TCRdb copy is limited to in-frame clones, with some not included. That table is the source of V, J and clone size, and D and trimming were worked out from the DNA. The sample has about 2.2 million clones; 93% are singletons. Concerning this clone: Antigen: not known.

The V call is TRBV6-1, the J call TRBJ1-2; D remains ambiguous. The sequenced sample was naive CD8+ T cells from PBMCs. The receptor comes from a man younger than 30 in good health. Some clones in this sample may be carry-over from other donors' samples. The CDR3 protein is CASSGIRHGYTF. The CDR3 nucleotides read TGTGCCAGCAGTGGGATTCGCCATGGCTACACCTTC.